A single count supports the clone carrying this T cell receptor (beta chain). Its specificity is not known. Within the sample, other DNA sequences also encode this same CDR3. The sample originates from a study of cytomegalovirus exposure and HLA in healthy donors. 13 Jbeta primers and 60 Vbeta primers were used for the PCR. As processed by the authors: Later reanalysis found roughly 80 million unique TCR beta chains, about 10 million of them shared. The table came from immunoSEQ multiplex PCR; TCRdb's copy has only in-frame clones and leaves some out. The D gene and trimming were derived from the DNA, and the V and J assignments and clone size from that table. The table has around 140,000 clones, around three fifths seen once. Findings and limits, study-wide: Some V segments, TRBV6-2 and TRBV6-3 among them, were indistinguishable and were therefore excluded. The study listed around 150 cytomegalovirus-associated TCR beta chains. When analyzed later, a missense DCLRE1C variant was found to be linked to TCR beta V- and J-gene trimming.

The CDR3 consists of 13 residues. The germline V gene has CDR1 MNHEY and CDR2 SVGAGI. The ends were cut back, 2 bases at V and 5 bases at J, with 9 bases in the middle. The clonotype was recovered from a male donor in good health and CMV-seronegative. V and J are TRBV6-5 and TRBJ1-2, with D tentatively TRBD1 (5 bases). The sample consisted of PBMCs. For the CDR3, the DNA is TGTGCCAGCAGTTACCGGCAGGGTTATGGCTACACCTTC. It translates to CASSYRQGYGYTF.